This T cell receptor (beta chain) was retrieved from a study of regulatory T cells in long-lasting Graves disease. HTBI primers from iRepertoire and Arm-PCR of CDR3 regions yielded the TCR beta libraries. TCRdb itself ran the multiplex PCR reads through MiXCR, one entry per CDR3 protein. The table lists about 660,000 distinct CDR3 sequences, about 30% of them singletons. Regarding this clonotype: Its antigen is not identified.

Study-wide results and caveats: Favored gene segments in persistent disease were TRBV28, TRBJ1-2 and TRBJ2-5.

V lost 5 bases to trimming and J lost 0 bases, with 14 bases between them. Germline lookup yields CDR1 MNHEY and CDR2 SMNVEV (reference sequence). The CDR3 consists of 17 residues. The sample's time point: persistent/refractory GD, antithyroid drugs over 5 years with positive TRAb. The TCR library was made from RNA extracted from PBMCs. Each of the patients was recruited from an endocrinology department situated in Xi'an, China. The chain recombines TRBV27 with TRBJ1-6, with TRBD1 as a possible D gene (6 bases). Here the sequenced sample was peripheral blood mononuclear cells (PBMCs), taken when the disease was refractory, from a patient treated with antithyroid drugs. This clonotype was obtained from a female donor with Graves disease. This CDR3 reads CASSPLQGGSYNSPLHF. CDR3 nucleotide sequence: TGTGCCAGCAGTCCCCTACAAGGGGGCTCCTATAATTCACCCCTCCACTTT.